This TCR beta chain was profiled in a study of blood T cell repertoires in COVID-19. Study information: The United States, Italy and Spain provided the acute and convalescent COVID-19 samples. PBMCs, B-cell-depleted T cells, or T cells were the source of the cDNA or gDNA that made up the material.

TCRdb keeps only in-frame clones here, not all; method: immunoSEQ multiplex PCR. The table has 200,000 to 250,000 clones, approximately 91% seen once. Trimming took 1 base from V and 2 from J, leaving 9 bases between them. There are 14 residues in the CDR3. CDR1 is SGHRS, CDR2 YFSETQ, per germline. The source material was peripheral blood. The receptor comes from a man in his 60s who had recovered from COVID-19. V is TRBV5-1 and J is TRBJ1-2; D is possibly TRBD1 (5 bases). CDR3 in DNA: TGCGCCAGCAGCTTGTTGCAGGGAAACTATGGCTACACCTTC. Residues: CASSLLQGNYGYTF.